This TCR beta chain was retrieved from a study of cytomegalovirus exposure and HLA in healthy donors. Primers for the PCR totalled 60 Vbeta and 13 Jbeta. Clones were sequenced by immunoSEQ multiplex PCR, and TCRdb holds only the in-frame ones, with some missing. The sample includes around 130,000 clones, roughly 82% of them seen just once. Study outcomes and limitations: In a later analysis, TCR association rates varied by HLA locus: DRB1 most, HLA-C fewest. Earlier analysis looked at TCR beta V segments, and most were productive about 87% or about 30% of the time. Researchers counted 164 TCR beta chains as cytomegalovirus-associated.

A remark on this clone: As yet, its antigen is unknown.

Germline-derived CDR1 and CDR2 are MNHNY and SVGAGI (reference sequence). This CDR3 comprises 15 residues. V was pared by 8 bases and J by 1 base, with 17 bases between. This sequence originates from a middle-aged man in good health and CMV-seronegative. The rearrangement links TRBV6-6 to TRBJ2-5, with D possibly TRBD2 on 8 matching bases. The sample comprised PBMCs. DNA of the CDR3: TGTGCCAGCTTCCCCGGGGGGGACAGCCAAGAGACCCAGTACTTC. This translates into CASFPGGDSQETQYF.